This TCR beta chain comes out of a study of vaccination and CD4 T cells after COVID-19 (dated 2022 in TCRdb). Describing the broader study: Convalescent patients had a positive SARS-CoV-2 result on nasal swab PCR, and of these patients, about ten had mild disease and one had severe disease. The convalescent cohort comprised six males and four females, including two Hispanic individuals, seven Caucasians, two Asians and one multiracial person. Participants got two doses of the Pfizer-BioNTech BNT162b2 vaccine (n=8) or two doses of the Moderna mRNA-1273 vaccine (n=2). Post-COVID blood samples were collected from convalescent patients a median of around 100 days after diagnosis, with a range of about 30 to 170 days. Post-vaccine blood samples were taken a median of around 68 days after the second vaccine dose, with a range of about 13 to 250 days. Culture stimuli were overlapping spike peptide pools from SARS-CoV-2 and from the common cold coronaviruses HCoV-NL63, HCoV-OC43 and HCoV-229E. Control cultures received a CEFX viral epitope pool as the positive control, an HIV-1 Nef peptide pool as the negative control, or no peptide. In roughly 11 COVID-19 convalescent patients and a handful of infection-naive healthy vaccine recipients, the spike-specific CD4+ TCR repertoire before mRNA vaccination was compared with the repertoire after mRNA vaccination.

Preparation of the library involved PCR. DNA from cultured CD4+ T cells underwent TCR sequencing with the Oncomine TCR Beta short-read assay at the Johns Hopkins FTIC core. The QIAamp micro DNA kit was used to extract genomic DNA from the cultured CD4+ T cells. The Oncomine TCR Beta libraries from cultured CD4+ T cells were pooled using unique dual indexes and then sequenced on an Illumina iSeq 100. The original pipeline was this. Non-productive sequences were filtered out, and CDR3s that did not start with C, did not end with F or W, or were shorter than 7 amino acids were discarded. The MANAFEST web application identified antigen-specific clonotypes by comparing peptide-stimulated wells against reference wells and other culture wells. An FDR below 0.05, an odds ratio above 5, and a productive frequency above 0.1% in at least two of three replicate wells were required for clones to be considered positive. A clonotype counted as cross-reactive if it showed significant expansion both in the SARS-CoV-2 spike wells and in at least one common cold coronavirus spike condition. Similarity between CDR3 sequences was evaluated in R version 3.6.1 using Levenshtein distances (stringdist) and unrooted phylogenetic trees (ape). TCRdb passed the public sequencing reads through fastp at Q25 and MiXCR, retaining productive beta sequences. Rows with a matching CDR3 protein are joined into one entry that keeps the most common DNA and genes. The V and J calls, along with clone size, are taken from TCRdb and not from the paper's own processing. A total of 10,000 to 15,000 distinct CDR3 sequences appear in this sample, around half of them only once. Together, the top ten hold around 16% of the sample.

The sample's treatment or condition, from its label and the paper: approximately nine-day PBMC culture with coronavirus spike peptide pools or control peptides (ViraFEST assay). The ViraFEST assay was used in the study, in which antigen-specific T cells were expanded with peptide pools and expanded clonotypes were subsequently identified by TCR sequencing. The convalescent patients' positive SARS-CoV-2 PCR tests fell between March and December 2020, which was before the Alpha, Beta and Delta variants emerged in the United States. Each well held about 2.2 million PBMCs cultured in IMDM containing around 5% human AB serum and approximately 9.8 IU/ml IL-2, with about 10 ug/ml peptide pools added. Half of the culture medium was replaced with fresh IL-2-containing medium on days 3 and 7. Once the cells had been in culture for about 10 days, the EasySep CD4+ T cell isolation kit was used to isolate CD4+ T cells by negative selection. Ficoll-Paque Plus gradient centrifugation was used to isolate PBMCs from whole blood, and the isolated PBMCs were then either used fresh or cryopreserved at -140C. In general, triplicate wells were set up for every culture condition.

The full study reports these points: In convalescent patients, a median approximately 89% of post-vaccine SARS-CoV-2-reactive clones were detected only after vaccination, suggesting vaccine-specific priming. The number of convalescent patients in the study was relatively small, and the study did not examine early timepoints following natural infection. Of the vaccine-specific clones in convalescent patients, 304 of 307, or nearly all, reacted only to SARS-CoV-2 spike and did not cross-react with common cold coronaviruses. The median count of SARS-CoV-2-reactive clonotypes went up from some 23 after infection to 38 after vaccination, although the change was not significant.

Comments on this clonotype: Its antigen target is currently unknown. Qualities for individual bases were not recorded, and no much larger clone is one base off.

The CDR3 measures 18 amino acids from cysteine to phenylalanine. Only the CDR3 region is kept as DNA, spanning 54 bases read in frame from base 1. From V the trimming removes 5 bases and from J it removes 6 bases, while the gene matches leave 14 bases of the junction unaccounted for. For CDR1 and CDR2, the germline V gene lists MNHNS and SASEGT. Recombination linked TRBV6-1 to TRBJ1-6; 9 bases in between match TRBD1. This TCR came from a human donor who had recovered from COVID-19. The sample comprised CD4+ T cells from blood, cultured in vitro. The CDR3 protein is CASSNLRRDRVGNSPLHF. DNA sequence: TGTGCCAGCAGTAACCTTCGCCGGGACAGGGTCGGTAATTCACCCCTCCACTTT.